Described below is a single T cell receptor (beta chain) sequence and its context. This entry belongs to a study of blood T cell repertoires in COVID-19. Some clones are missing from TCRdb's copy, which holds only in-frame ones; the method was immunoSEQ multiplex PCR. The table includes approximately 300,000 clones, approximately 90% detected once. V was shortened by 10 bases and J by 4 bases, with 12 bases between the two germline ends. This CDR3 is 12 amino acids long. Germline V gives CDR1 ENHRY, CDR2 SYGVKD. The TCR originated in a woman aged 45 to 65 with COVID-19, enrolled during active disease. The source material was peripheral blood. This chain links TRBV10-3 with TRBJ2-3; D may be TRBD2 (5 bases). CDR3 region: CATRTDADTQYF. The DNA for the CDR3 is TGTGCCACCCGGACTGATGCAGATACGCAGTATTTT.